This TCR beta chain originates from a study of T cell repertoires in cytomegalovirus infection. Study information: Public TCR beta signatures indicated both CMV infection and matching HLA type.

Study-wide results and caveats: The study identified carriers of CMV plus the relevant HLA from cumulative public TCR beta family frequency.

Regarding this clonotype: Its specificity is not known.

Germline-derived CDR1 and CDR2 are LNHDA and SQIVND (reference sequence). This CDR3 comprises 19 residues. V shed 5 bases and J 4 bases; nucleotides not matched to a gene: 15. TCRdb reprocessed the reads via MiXCR and lists one record per CDR3 protein. Of about 310,000 distinct CDR3 sequences listed, roughly 25% are singletons. The starting material was cultured PBMCs, obtained from culture after CMV antigen stimulation. The rearrangement links TRBV19 to TRBJ2-1, with 12 bases lining up with TRBD2. The clonotype comes from a human donor in good health (CMV status not recorded). Some clones in this sample may be carry-over from other donors' samples. CDR3 DNA: TGTGCCAGTAGTCCCCTAACTAGCGGGAGGTTTCGGGGTTACAATGAGCAGTTCTTC. Amino acids: CASSPLTSGRFRGYNEQFF. Full variable domain (missing parts from reference TRBV19 and TRBJ2-1): DGGITQSPKYLFRKEGQNVTLSCEQNLNHDAMYWYRQDPGQGLRLIYYSQIVNDFQKGDIAEGYSVSREKKESFPLTVTSAQKNPTAFYLCASSPLTSGRFRGYNEQFFGPGTRLTVL.